The next 16 T cell receptor beta chains were all read from a single sample in a study of molecular identifiers for immune sequencing clone quantification. TCRdb reprocessed the PCR reads with MiXCR, giving one entry per CDR3 protein. The table includes approximately 500,000 distinct CDR3 sequences, about 26% detected once. The sequencing input was naive CD8+ T cells from blood, with Jurkat cell RNA spiked in. The subset is: FACS-sorted CD8+CD4-CCR7+CD45RA+ naive T cells. Every receptor here comes from a human donor in good health. Some libraries in this study had Jurkat cell RNA spiked in.

This clonotype was detected many times. V gene TRBV27 combines with J gene TRBJ2-7; unclear D gene. The CDR3 contains 13 residues. Trimming took 2 bases from V and 3 from J, leaving 8 bases between them. The germline CDR1 and CDR2 sequences are MNHEY and SMNVEV (reference sequence). In DNA, the CDR3 is TGTGCCAGCAGTTTAGGGCCGTACTACGAGCAGTACTTC. Amino acid sequence: CASSLGPYYEQYF.

V usage is TRBV30 and J usage is TRBJ1-2; D is possibly TRBD1 (5 bases). CDR1 and CDR2 from the germline V gene are GTSNPN and SVGIG (reference sequence). V lost 3 bases and J lost 5, with 19 bases in between. This CDR3 contains 15 residues. The DNA of the CDR3 is TGTGCCTGGAGCGCCAGTCCCGGGACGCCTTATGGCTACACCTTC. Protein product: CAWSASPGTPYGYTF.

There are many counts of this clonotype. The chain uses TRBV29-1 and TRBJ2-5, with D possibly matching TRBD2 (5 bases). Trimming shortened V by 6 bases and J by 0 bases, and 11 bases separated the two germline ends. Per the germline V gene, CDR1 is SQVTM and CDR2 is ANQGSEA. This CDR3 contains 13 residues. CDR3 DNA sequence: TGCAGCGTCCACGGGGTGTACCAAGAGACCCAGTACTTC. Residues: CSVHGVYQETQYF.

This clonotype was counted at least ten times. This CDR3 is CASSGRRGVEQYF. The CDR3 nucleotides read TGTGCCAGCAGTGGGAGGCGGGGGGTCGAGCAGTACTTC. V usage is TRBV12-3 or TRBV12-4 and J usage is TRBJ2-7; 8 positions agree with TRBD2. V gave up 5 bases and J gave up 6 bases; unmatched junction bases: 6. There are 13 residues in the CDR3.

This clonotype has more than one count but fewer than ten. The gene calls are TRBV25-1 and TRBJ1-1; no reliable D call. Between the trimmed V and J ends, which lost 0 bases and 7 bases, there was a span of 12 bases. CDR1 is MGHDK and CDR2 is SYGVNS in the germline V gene. CDR3 size: 14 residues. This CDR3 is CASSEYAESIEAFF. The CDR3 DNA reads as TGTGCCAGCAGTGAATACGCAGAATCTATTGAAGCTTTCTTT.

A note on this clonotype: A much larger clonotype is one base distant, so this may be a read error. CDR3 amino acids: CASSPIAGRAEQYF. Here the CDR3 DNA reads TGTGCCAGCAGTCCGATAGCGGGAAGGGCCGAGCAGTACTTC. The V call is TRBV28, the J call TRBJ2-7; 8 bases fit TRBD2. V shed 5 bases, J shed 6 bases, and the junction held 9 bases outside the gene matches. This CDR3 contains 14 residues. Per the germline V gene, CDR1 is MDHEN and CDR2 is SYDVKM.

The sample holds a few counts of this clonotype. CDR3 in amino acids: CASSQDFGLSTTEAFF. DNA for the CDR3: TGCGCCAGCAGCCAAGATTTTGGCCTCTCGACAACCGAAGCTTTCTTT. The chain has TRBV4-3 and TRBJ1-1; D call uncertain. The CDR3 is 16 residues long. Trimming stripped 0 bases from V and 8 bases from J, with 19 bases between. Germline V gene sequence: CDR1 LGHNA, CDR2 YSLEER.

This clonotype has just one count. The chain joins TRBV7-9 to TRBJ2-1; possibly TRBD2 for D (5 bases). The CDR3 sequence is 14 residues long. Germline V CDR1 and CDR2: SEHNR, FQNEAQ (reference sequence). V was shortened by 0 bases and J by 14 bases, with 17 bases between the two germline ends. This CDR3 is CASSLAVGQEVEFF. The CDR3 nucleotides read TGTGCCAGCAGCTTAGCCGTTGGGCAGGAGGTTGAGTTCTTC.

This clonotype was counted a few times. The chain uses TRBV4-3 and TRBJ2-3; tentatively, D is TRBD2 (7 bases). V was shortened by 0 bases and J by 2 bases, with 12 bases between the two germline ends. The CDR3 totals 16 residues. Germline V gene data show CDR1 as LGHNA and CDR2 as YSLEER. Written as DNA, the CDR3 is TGCGCCAGCAGCCAAGATCGGGGGGCGCCCACAGATACGCAGTATTTT. Its translation: CASSQDRGAPTDTQYF.

V and J are TRBV4-1 and TRBJ2-1, with 9 nucleotides matching TRBD2. V lost 0 bases, J lost 7 bases, and 4 bases stayed unmatched. The CDR3 sequence is 15 residues long. Germline CDR1 reads MGHRA; CDR2 reads YSYEKL. Here the CDR3 reads CASSQDASGTNEQFF. The DNA for the CDR3 is TGCGCCAGCAGCCAAGATGCTAGCGGGACTAATGAGCAGTTCTTC.

The rearrangement joins TRBV30 to TRBJ1-1; D gene unclear. CDR1 is GTSNPN and CDR2 is SVGIG in the germline V gene (reference sequence). This CDR3 spans 12 amino acids. Trimming stripped 4 bases from V and 6 bases from J, with 12 bases between. The CDR3 loop reads CAWTPPSAEAFF. In DNA form, the CDR3 reads TGTGCCTGGACCCCCCCCAGCGCTGAAGCTTTCTTT.

This clonotype was observed at least ten times. The chain employs TRBV5-6 and TRBJ1-1; D remains unclear. V was clipped by 5 bases and J by 0 bases, with 11 bases between them. Germline V CDR1 and CDR2: SGHDT, YYEEEE. This CDR3 is 14 amino acids long. CDR3 nucleotides: TGTGCCAGCAGTCTGATCCGTTTGAACACTGAAGCTTTCTTT. The encoded protein is CASSLIRLNTEAFF.

The rearrangement links TRBV30 to TRBJ2-7; D is possibly TRBD1 or TRBD2 (5 bases each). The CDR3 is 11 residues long. CDR1 is GTSNPN and CDR2 is SVGIG in the germline V gene (reference sequence). Trimming removed 2 bases at V and 4 bases at J, with 6 bases between. The CDR3 is CAWSWGYEQYF. CDR3 nucleotide sequence: TGTGCCTGGAGTTGGGGGTACGAGCAGTACTTC.

This clonotype was detected many times. The chain recombines TRBV20-1 with TRBJ2-1, with 11 nucleotides matching TRBD2. Germline V gene data show CDR1 as DFQATT and CDR2 as SNEGSKA (reference sequence). The CDR3 loop spans 14 amino acids. J gave up 7 bases and V 3 bases, and 5 bases lay outside the gene matches. CDR3 DNA: TGCAGTGCTAGTGCTAGCGGGAGGTGGAATGAGCAGTTCTTC. It yields the protein CSASASGRWNEQFF.

This clonotype was detected ten times or more. This chain uses TRBV20-1 with TRBJ2-3; a weak D match, TRBD2 (6 bases). Trimming removed 5 bases from V and 0 bases from J, with 9 bases in between. This CDR3 contains 13 residues. CDR1 DFQATT and CDR2 SNEGSKA come from the germline V gene (reference sequence). The CDR3 sequence: CSAHSGSTDTQYF. Here the CDR3 DNA reads TGCAGTGCTCATAGCGGTAGCACAGATACGCAGTATTTT.

About this clonotype itself: A much larger clone differs by one base, so this may be a read error. The rearrangement joins TRBV7-9 to TRBJ1-1; D is unclear. The CDR3 is made up of 12 amino acids. Germline V gene lookup returns CDR1 SEHNR and CDR2 FQNEAQ (reference sequence). The V end was cut by 5 bases, the J end by 7 bases, with 11 bases between. CDR3: CASSPLDNEAFF. CDR3 in DNA: TGTGCCAGCAGCCCCCTCGACAATGAAGCTTTCTTT. Full variable domain (rest looked up from reference TRBV7-9 and TRBJ1-1): DTGVSQNPRHKITKRGQNVTFRCDPISEHNRLYWYRQTLGQGPEFLTYFQNEAQLEKSRLLSDRFSAERPKGSFSTLEIQRTEQGDSAMYLCASSPLDNEAFFGQGTRLTVV.